Listed below are T cell receptor beta chains from one sample, sequenced in a study of cytomegalovirus exposure and HLA in healthy donors. Clones were read by immunoSEQ multiplex PCR, and TCRdb kept only the in-frame ones, dropping some. This repertoire shows 110,000 or so clones, 74% found once; its top ten account for 3.5% to 5%. The source material was PBMCs. The receptors come from a woman in her 40s in good health and CMV-seropositive. CDR3s include the opening cysteine and the closing phenylalanine or tryptophan. A D gene is named only where the DNA matches it firmly. Clone size is not always given. Where it is, it says once, few, many or a class for expanded clones.

V	J	D	size	CDR3	DNA
TRBV9	TRBJ2-5	TRBD1	-	CASSPTGFQTQYF	TGTGCCAGCAGCCCGACAGGGTTCCAGACCCAGTACTTC
TRBV7-6	TRBJ1-2	-	-	CASSLAGTTYTF	TGTGCCAGCAGCTTAGCCGGGACTACCTACACCTTC
TRBV5-1	TRBJ2-7	-	-	CATTLNLGYEQYF	TGCGCCACCACCCTCAATCTCGGCTACGAGCAGTACTTC
TRBV9	TRBJ2-1	-	-	CASTVSGNSYNEQFF	TGTGCCAGCACGGTTAGCGGAAATTCCTACAATGAGCAGTTCTTC
TRBV5-1	TRBJ1-2	-	-	CASRPDGGGYGYTF	TGCGCCAGCAGACCGGACGGGGGGGGCTATGGCTACACCTTC
TRBV27	TRBJ1-5	TRBD1	-	CASSFGTGREPQHF	TGTGCCAGCAGTTTCGGGACAGGGAGGGAGCCCCAGCATTTT
TRBV7-2	TRBJ2-1	-	-	CASSLFEGILSRNEQFF	TGTGCCAGCAGCTTATTTGAGGGTATCTTAAGCCGGAATGAGCAGTTCTTC
TRBV7-3	TRBJ2-1	-	-	CASSLRGSTRRNEQFF	TGTGCCAGCAGCTTAAGGGGTAGTACTAGACGCAATGAGCAGTTCTTC
TRBV6-1	TRBJ1-5	TRBD1	-	CASSVGTGKSQPQHF	TGTGCCAGCAGTGTTGGGACAGGGAAGAGTCAGCCCCAGCATTTT
TRBV7-2	TRBJ1-2	TRBD1	once	CASSGQGAGGYTF	TGTGCCAGCAGCGGACAGGGGGCAGGAGGCTACACCTTC
TRBV6-6	TRBJ2-5	TRBD2	once	CASSPAGTSGRKTQYF	TGTGCCAGCAGTCCAGCCGGGACTAGCGGGAGAAAGACCCAGTACTTC
TRBV21-1	TRBJ2-7	-	once	CASSKSRDPSYEQYF	TGTGCCAGCAGCAAATCACGGGATCCCTCCTACGAGCAGTACTTC
TRBV10-3	TRBJ2-2	TRBD2	-	CAILGGLAGSGELLF	TGTGCCATCCTTGGAGGGCTAGCGGGGAGCGGGGAGCTGCTTTTT
TRBV30	TRBJ2-7	TRBD1	-	CAWKEAGTGGYEQYF	TGTGCCTGGAAAGAGGCTGGGACAGGCGGCTACGAGCAGTACTTC
TRBV25-1	TRBJ2-1	TRBD1	-	CASMQTGVSTNEQFF	TGTGCCAGCATGCAAACAGGGGTGTCTACCAATGAGCAGTTCTTC
TRBV29-1	TRBJ1-2	TRBD1	-	CSVTGTGFYGYTF	TGCAGCGTTACCGGGACAGGGTTCTATGGCTACACCTTC
TRBV19	TRBJ1-5	-	few	CASSLQVRSQPQHF	TGTGCCAGTAGTTTACAGGTCAGGAGCCAGCCCCAGCATTTT
TRBV5-6	TRBJ2-5	TRBD1	once	CASRRTGGTGDQETQYF	TGTGCCAGCAGGAGGACAGGCGGGACAGGCGACCAAGAGACCCAGTACTTC
TRBV30	TRBJ2-3	TRBD2	-	CAWSVLSRLAGDSDTQYF	TGTGCCTGGAGTGTACTCTCCCGACTAGCGGGGGACTCAGATACGCAGTATTTT
TRBV6-4	TRBJ2-3	-	-	CASRATGPTDTQYF	TGTGCCAGCAGGGCGACAGGTCCCACAGATACGCAGTATTTT
TRBV7-9	TRBJ2-1	-	-	CASSLGGNYNEQFF	TGTGCCAGCAGCTTAGGTGGCAACTACAATGAGCAGTTCTTC